The following is a T cell receptor beta chain sequence with its context. Antigen specificity is unknown. This entry comes from a study of cytomegalovirus exposure and HLA in healthy donors. General study findings and limits: The classifier, whose performance was assessed in both the original and validation cohorts, reportedly diagnosed cytomegalovirus status with high specificity and sensitivity. Productive status was seen about 90% or about 30% of the time for most TCR beta V segments in an earlier analysis.

CDR1 SGHRS and CDR2 YFSETQ come from the germline V gene. J gave up 7 bases and V 3 bases, and 10 bases lay outside the gene matches. The CDR3 sequence is 15 residues long. The PCR used 60 Vbeta and 13 Jbeta primers. Using immunoSEQ multiplex PCR, the repertoire was profiled, and TCRdb retains in-frame clones only, with some absent. The repertoire includes over 150,000 clones, around 68% of them detected once, and less than 3.5% sits in the top ten. When sampled, the donors appeared nominally healthy, though they likely had unrecorded immune exposures. The clonotype comes from a woman between 40 and 50 years old in good health and CMV-seropositive. The chain has TRBV5-1 and TRBJ1-2, with 9 positions matching TRBD1. The sequenced sample was PBMCs. The DNA for the CDR3 is TGCGCCAGCAGCTCGGGACAGGGAGGCGCGTTTGGCTACACCTTC. The encoded protein is CASSSGQGGAFGYTF.